This T cell receptor (beta chain) is from a study of graft-versus-host responses after intestinal transplantation. Only in-frame clones appear in the TCRdb table, and some are missing; sequencing was by immunoSEQ multiplex PCR. This table holds more than 5,000 clones, around nine tenths found once. As regards this clone: Its antigen is still unknown.

The CDR3 extends over 19 amino acids. The J segment lost 2 bases and the V segment lost 4 bases, leaving 15 bases of the junction unmatched. The germline V gene encodes CDR1 MNHNS and CDR2 SASEGT. Findings and caveats of the study: The marrow of recipients harbored GvH clones, and ileum or blood showed some of them first. The study associated peak circulating GvH clone levels with early post-transplant HvG declines. When patients had graft-donor T cell macrochimerism, their allografts held high graft-versus-host to host-versus-graft clonal ratios.

The clonotype was recovered from a human patient who received an intestinal transplant, so some T cells may come from the graft donor. The material was PBMCs, obtained approximately 80 days after transplant. The chain uses TRBV6-1 and TRBJ2-5; 11 bases agree with TRBD2. The CDR3, as DNA: TGTGCCAGCAGTGCTTACTTTCTATCTCTAGCGGGGGGACAAGAGACCCAGTACTTC. It is translated as CASSAYFLSLAGGQETQYF.